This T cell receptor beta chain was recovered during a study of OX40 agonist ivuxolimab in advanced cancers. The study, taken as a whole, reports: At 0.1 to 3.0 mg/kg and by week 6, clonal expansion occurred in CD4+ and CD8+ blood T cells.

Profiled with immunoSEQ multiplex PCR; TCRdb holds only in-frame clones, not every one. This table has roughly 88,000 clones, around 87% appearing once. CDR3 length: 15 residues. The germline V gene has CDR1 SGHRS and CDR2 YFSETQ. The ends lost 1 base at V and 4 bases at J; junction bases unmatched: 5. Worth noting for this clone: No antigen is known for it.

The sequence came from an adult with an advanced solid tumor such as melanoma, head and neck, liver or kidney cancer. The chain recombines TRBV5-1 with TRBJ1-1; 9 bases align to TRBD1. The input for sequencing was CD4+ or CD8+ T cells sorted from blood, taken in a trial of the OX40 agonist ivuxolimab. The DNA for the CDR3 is TGCGCCAGCAGCTTGTCGGGACAGGGCGGCACTGAAGCTTTCTTT. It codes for CASSLSGQGGTEAFF.